This T cell receptor beta chain emerged from a study of beta chain features in type 1 diabetes. Study-wide results and caveats: Type 1 diabetes patients showed a moderate but significant shortening of TCRB CDR3s in all four CD4+ subsets.

This clone has only a few counts. Its antigen is still unknown. Expressed TCRB transcripts were sequenced after all isolated RNA was converted to cDNA. The assay was immunoSEQ multiplex PCR, and TCRdb's table has in-frame clones only and misses some. The sample includes around 150,000 clones, about 10% seen only once; the top ten take roughly 0.7%. The germline V gene has CDR1 LNHDA and CDR2 SQIVND (reference sequence). The CDR3 is 15 amino acids. Losses at the gene ends were 5 bases for V and 4 bases for J; bases not matched to a gene: 7. The specimen sequenced was central memory CD4+ T cells from blood. The chain has TRBV19 and TRBJ2-1; TRBD1 agrees at 8 bases. The source is a woman aged 25 to 39 with type 1 diabetes. Here the CDR3 DNA reads TGTGCCAGTAGTCGACAGGGGACGTCATACAATGAGCAGTTCTTC. This sequence encodes CASSRQGTSYNEQFF.